This TCR beta chain emerged from a study of cytomegalovirus exposure and HLA in healthy donors. Study results and caveats: For TCR beta chains, V- and J-gene trimming was later linked to a missense DCLRE1C variant. In a later analysis, TCR association rates varied by HLA locus: DRB1 most, HLA-C fewest.

In the case of this clone: The antigen remains undetermined.

Amplification used 60 Vbeta primers and 13 Jbeta primers. The table came from immunoSEQ multiplex PCR; TCRdb's copy has only in-frame clones and leaves some out. The table lists 140,000 or so clones, roughly 62% of them singletons. Germline CDR1 SGDLS, CDR2 YYNGEE. V shed 2 bases and J shed 2 bases, with 11 bases lying between them. This CDR3 has 15 residues. The sequenced sample was PBMCs. This TCR was recovered from a male donor in good health and CMV-seronegative. The chain links TRBV9 to TRBJ1-5; D unresolved. The CDR3 DNA reads TGTGCCAGCAGCGTCTCGGGGTCGGGCAATCAGCCCCAGCATTTT. Protein: CASSVSGSGNQPQHF.